These 22 T cell receptor beta chains were all obtained from the same sample, sequenced in a study of OX40 agonist ivuxolimab in advanced cancers. Generated by immunoSEQ multiplex PCR, the TCRdb table keeps only in-frame clones and is missing some. The table shows some 50,000 clones, with about 83% occurring only once. Sequenced here: CD4+ or CD8+ T cells sorted from blood, sampled in a trial of the OX40 agonist ivuxolimab. The receptors were sampled from an adult with an advanced solid tumor such as melanoma, head and neck, liver or kidney cancer.

The V and J genes are TRBV19 and TRBJ2-2; D is unclear. The CDR3 runs to 16 residues. Trimming stripped 4 bases from V and 0 bases from J, with 12 bases between. CDR1 is LNHDA and CDR2 is SQIVND in the germline V gene (reference sequence). CDR3: CASSTLDPANTGELFF. The CDR3 coding sequence is TGTGCCAGTAGTACTTTGGATCCCGCGAACACCGGGGAGCTGTTTTTT.

This rearrangement joins TRBV6-6 to TRBJ2-2; D not resolved. Germline V gene lookup returns CDR1 MNHNY and CDR2 SVGAGI (reference sequence). CDR3 size: 13 residues. V shed 2 bases and J shed 2 bases, with 3 bases lying between them. CDR3 protein: CASSYPNTGELFF. CDR3 nucleotides: TGTGCCAGCAGTTACCCAAACACCGGGGAGCTGTTTTTT.

This clone has a handful of counts. V and J are TRBV10-3 and TRBJ2-5; 10 nucleotides line up with TRBD1. CDR3 size: 14 residues. With V trimmed by 5 bases and J by 5 bases, 5 bases remained unmatched. Germline CDR1 reads ENHRY; CDR2 reads SYGVKD. The CDR3 loop is CAISKTGGGETQYF. The CDR3, as DNA: TGTGCCATCAGTAAGACAGGGGGCGGGGAGACCCAGTACTTC.

V gene TRBV11-2 combines with J gene TRBJ1-6; D is undetermined. CDR1 is SGHAT and CDR2 is FQNNGV in the germline V gene. This CDR3 comprises 12 residues. V was trimmed by 7 bases and J by 13 bases, leaving 14 bases between them. CDR3 nucleotides: TGTGCCAGCACCCCCGGTGGCCGTCCCCTCCACTTT. Its translation is CASTPGGRPLHF.

The V call is TRBV19, the J call TRBJ2-6; perhaps D is TRBD1 or TRBD2 (5 bases each). Trimming shortened V by 5 bases and J by 1 base, and 12 bases separated the two germline ends. CDR1 is LNHDA and CDR2 is SQIVND in the germline V gene (reference sequence). The CDR3 extends over 16 amino acids. The DNA for the CDR3 is TGTGCCAGTAGTCCCTGGGGCGGGTCTGGGGCCAACGTCCTGACTTTC. Amino acid sequence: CASSPWGGSGANVLTF.

V and J are TRBV7-9 and TRBJ1-2; D unclear. Germline CDR1 SEHNR, CDR2 FQNEAQ (reference sequence). V lost 1 base, J lost 8 bases, and 8 bases lay in between. The CDR3 length is 12 residues. The CDR3 sequence: CASSLVTSGYTF. The CDR3, as DNA: TGTGCCAGCAGCTTAGTCACGAGCGGCTACACCTTC.

The CDR3 reads CASSPGLAGVHEQFF. CDR3 sequence (DNA): TGTGCCAGCAGCCCAGGACTAGCGGGAGTCCATGAGCAGTTCTTC. The V gene is TRBV7-8, the J gene TRBJ2-1; 13 nucleotides align to TRBD2. CDR3 size: 15 residues. CDR1 is SGHVS and CDR2 is FQNEAQ in the germline V gene. Trimming took 5 bases from V and 8 from J; bases not matched to a gene: 6.

The V gene is TRBV6-5, the J gene TRBJ2-5; D perhaps matches TRBD2 (6 bases). The CDR3 has 15 residues. Germline loops: CDR1 MNHEY, CDR2 SVGAGI. V was shortened by 4 bases and J by 6 bases, with 18 bases between the two germline ends. As DNA, the CDR3 is TGTGCCAGCAGTTCCCGCGGGGCGGTAATGCAGACCCAGTACTTC. Its translation is CASSSRGAVMQTQYF.

The chain is built from TRBV5-4 and TRBJ2-7, with 11 bases identical to TRBD2. With 4 bases clipped from V and 4 bases from J, the junction kept 7 bases outside the gene matches. Per germline, CDR1 SGHNT and CDR2 YYREEE (reference sequence). This CDR3 is 15 amino acids long. The DNA for the CDR3 is TGTGCCAGCAGCACCGGGACTAGCGGTTCTTACGAGCAGTACTTC. Its protein is CASSTGTSGSYEQYF.

The V call is TRBV7-6, the J call TRBJ2-3; D is ambiguous. Germline CDR1 SGHVS, CDR2 FNYEAQ. The germline V and J ends were trimmed by 1 base and 1 base, with 6 bases remaining between them. CDR3 length: 14 residues. The CDR3 reads CASSLGQRTDTQYF. The CDR3 DNA reads as TGTGCCAGCAGCTTAGGCCAACGCACAGATACGCAGTATTTT.

The genes are TRBV5-8 and TRBJ2-2; unclear D gene. There are 14 residues in the CDR3. Trimming cost V 8 bases and J 0 bases, with 11 bases left between them. The germline V gene encodes CDR1 SGHTS and CDR2 YDEGEE. The CDR3 sequence: CASRRISNTGELFF. DNA of the CDR3: TGTGCCAGTCGAAGAATTTCGAACACCGGGGAGCTGTTTTTT.

This clone appeared a few times. Other DNA sequences of this sample code for an identical CDR3. The chain joins TRBV9 to TRBJ2-5; D uncertain. Trimming took 0 bases from V and 2 from J, leaving 5 bases between them. CDR1 and CDR2 (germline): SGDLS, YYNGEE. There are 13 residues in the CDR3. This CDR3 is CASSVDLQETQYF. The CDR3 DNA reads as TGTGCCAGCAGCGTAGATCTGCAAGAGACCCAGTACTTC.

The J gene is TRBJ2-5, the V gene TRBV5-1; no firm D call. The CDR3 spans 15 residues. CDR1 is SGHRS and CDR2 is YFSETQ in the germline V gene. V was cut by 0 bases and J by 5 bases, with 14 bases left in between. In DNA, the CDR3 is TGCGCCAGCAGCTTGGCCCCCGCTACGGGTGAGACCCAGTACTTC. Its protein product is CASSLAPATGETQYF.

The chain combines TRBV5-1 with TRBJ2-3; 7 positions match TRBD1. This CDR3 is built from 16 residues. Germline CDR1 SGHRS, CDR2 YFSETQ. J gave up 7 bases and V 5 bases, and 16 bases lay outside the gene matches. This CDR3 reads CASRDPRQGSLNTQYF. CDR3 sequence (DNA): TGCGCCAGCAGAGACCCCCGACAGGGTAGTTTGAATACGCAGTATTTT. The full variable domain, rest sourced from reference TRBV5-1 and TRBJ2-3, is KAGVTQTPRYLIKTRGQQVTLSCSPISGHRSVSWYQQTPGQGLQFLFEYFSETQRNKGNFPGRFSGRQFSNSRSEMNVSTLELGDSALYLCASRDPRQGSLNTQYFGPGTRLTVL.

Turning to this clone: One end of the junction fails to match germline, which may point to a read error. V usage is TRBV19 and J usage is TRBJ2-1, with unresolved D. The CDR3 is 11 amino acids. Germline CDR1 reads LNHDA; CDR2 reads SQIVND (reference sequence). CDR3 bases: TGTGCCAGCAGTACCGTGGAGGAGCAGTTCTTC. Residues: CASSTVEEQFF. Full variable domain (missing parts from reference TRBV19 and TRBJ2-1): DGGITQSPKYLFRKEGQNVTLSCEQNLNHDAMYWYRQDPGQGLRLIYYSQIVNDFQKGDIAEGYSVSREKKESFPLTVTSAQKNPTAFYLCASSTVEEQFFGPGTRLTVL.

This chain joins TRBV28 and TRBJ2-1, with 9 bases fitting TRBD1. This CDR3 comprises 17 residues. V was clipped by 3 bases and J by 3 bases; unmatched bases: 9. The germline gives CDR1 MDHEN, CDR2 SYDVKM. The CDR3, as DNA: TGTGCCAGCAGTTTTCTCCTGACAGGGGGAATCTACAATGAGCAGTTCTTC. Its protein is CASSFLLTGGIYNEQFF.

The chain employs TRBV7-4 and TRBJ2-7; 9 nucleotides agree with TRBD1. J gave up 0 bases and V 1 base, and 4 bases lay outside the gene matches. Per the germline V gene, CDR1 is SGHVT and CDR2 is SQSDAQ. CDR3 length: 16 amino acids. This CDR3 is CASSLVDRGLSYEQYF. The CDR3 nucleotides read TGTGCCAGCAGCTTAGTGGACAGGGGTCTCTCCTACGAGCAGTACTTC.

The chain uses TRBV7-6 and TRBJ2-3, with TRBD2 identical over 9 bases. The CDR3 length is 14 residues. Looked up from germline, CDR1 is SGHVS and CDR2 is FNYEAQ. V lost 3 bases and J lost 6; bases outside the gene matches: 4. CDR3 sequence: CASSLGREGDTQYF. Written as DNA, the CDR3 is TGTGCCAGCAGCTTGGGGCGGGAGGGGGATACGCAGTATTTT. The variable domain in full, with the rest retrieved from reference TRBV7-6 and TRBJ2-3, is GAGVSQSPRYKVTKRGQDVALRCDPISGHVSLYWYRQALGQGPEFLTYFNYEAQQDKSGLPNDRFSAERPEGSISTLTIQRTEQRDSAMYRCASSLGREGDTQYFGPGTRLTVL.

V is TRBV7-8 and J is TRBJ2-1; D is undetermined. V shed 1 base and J shed 0 bases, with 10 bases lying between them. Germline CDR1 is SGHVS and CDR2 is FQNEAQ. The CDR3 runs 16 residues. The DNA for the CDR3 is TGTGCCAGCAGCTTAGATCGCCCCAGCTCCTACAATGAGCAGTTCTTC. It specifies CASSLDRPSSYNEQFF.

This chain joins TRBV18 and TRBJ2-1; 11 nucleotides agree with TRBD2. This CDR3 is 15 amino acids long. The germline V gene encodes CDR1 KGHSH and CDR2 LQKENI. Unmatched junction bases numbered 5, after V lost 2 bases and J lost 8 bases. Here the CDR3 DNA reads TGTGCCAGCTCACCAGCGACTAGCGGGAAGCATGAGCAGTTCTTC. Protein product: CASSPATSGKHEQFF.

This clone appeared a single time. J is TRBJ2-3 and V is TRBV5-1, with 10 positions matching TRBD2. J lost 1 base, V lost 7 bases, and 15 bases had no gene match. In germline, CDR1 is SGHRS, CDR2 YFSETQ. This CDR3 region has 18 residues. The CDR3: CASGASGSLRVGTDTQYF. CDR3 in DNA: TGCGCCAGCGGGGCTAGCGGGAGTTTGAGGGTCGGCACAGATACGCAGTATTTT.

The rearrangement uses TRBV7-2 and TRBJ2-1, with unresolved D. CDR3 size: 15 residues. Germline-derived CDR1 and CDR2 are SGHTA and FQGNSA. With 1 base removed from V and 0 bases from J, the gap between germline ends came to 7 bases. CDR3 nucleotides: TGTGCCAGCAGCTTAGACATGAGCTCCTACAATGAGCAGTTCTTC. Encoded protein: CASSLDMSSYNEQFF. Drawing the rest from reference TRBV7-2 and TRBJ2-1, the complete variable domain is GAGVSQSPSNKVTEKGKDVELRCDPISGHTALYWYRQSLGQGLEFLIYFQGNSAPDKSGLPSDRFSAERTGGSVSTLTIQRTQQEDSAVYLCASSLDMSSYNEQFFGPGTRLTVL.